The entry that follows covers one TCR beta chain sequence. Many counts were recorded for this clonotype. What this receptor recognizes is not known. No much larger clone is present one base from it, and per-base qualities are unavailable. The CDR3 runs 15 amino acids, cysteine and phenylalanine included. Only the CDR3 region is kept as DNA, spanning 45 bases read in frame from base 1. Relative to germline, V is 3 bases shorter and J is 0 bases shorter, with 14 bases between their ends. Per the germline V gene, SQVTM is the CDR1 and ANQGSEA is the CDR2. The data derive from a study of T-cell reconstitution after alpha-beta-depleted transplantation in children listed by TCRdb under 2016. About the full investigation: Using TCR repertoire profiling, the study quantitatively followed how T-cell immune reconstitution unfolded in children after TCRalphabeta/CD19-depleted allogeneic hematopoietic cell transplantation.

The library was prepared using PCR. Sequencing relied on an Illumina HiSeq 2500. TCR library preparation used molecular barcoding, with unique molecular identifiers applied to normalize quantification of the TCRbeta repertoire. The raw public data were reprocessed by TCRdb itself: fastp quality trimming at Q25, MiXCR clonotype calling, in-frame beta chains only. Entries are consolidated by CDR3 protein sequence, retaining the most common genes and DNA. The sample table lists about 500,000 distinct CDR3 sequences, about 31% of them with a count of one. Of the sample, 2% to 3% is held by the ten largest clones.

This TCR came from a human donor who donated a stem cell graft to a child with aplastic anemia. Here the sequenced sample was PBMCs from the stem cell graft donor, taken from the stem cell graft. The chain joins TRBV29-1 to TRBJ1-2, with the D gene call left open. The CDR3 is CSVEGSGRANYGYTF. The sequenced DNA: TGCAGCGTTGAGGGGTCCGGTAGGGCTAACTATGGCTACACCTTC.